This T cell receptor (beta chain) was found in a study of OX40 agonist ivuxolimab in advanced cancers. Study outcomes and limitations: Relatively little clonal expansion, among the lowest observed, appeared in partial responders at 0.1-3.0 mg/kg.

The method was immunoSEQ multiplex PCR; TCRdb's version includes in-frame clones alone and lacks a portion of them. The table lists around 44,000 clones, about 89% of them singletons. The CDR3 totals 17 residues. Germline CDR1 reads ENHRY; CDR2 reads SYGVKD. The V and J ends lost 4 bases and 4 bases, in that order; junction bases with no gene match: 8. As concerns this clone: Its antigen is not identified.

This receptor was taken from an adult with an advanced solid tumor such as melanoma, head and neck, liver or kidney cancer. Sequences were derived from CD4+ or CD8+ T cells sorted from blood, sampled in a trial of the OX40 agonist ivuxolimab. V is TRBV10-3 and J is TRBJ1-4; 11 nucleotides match TRBD1. The DNA for the CDR3 is TGTGCCATCAGTGCTGGGACAGGGGGTAATGGTAATGAAAAACTGTTTTTT. Its translation is CAISAGTGGNGNEKLFF.